This TCR beta chain was identified during a study of T cell repertoires in cytomegalovirus infection. Across the study: Matching HLA type and CMV infection were both indicated by public TCR beta signatures. Study findings and constraints: HLA-C-restricted CMV-specific TCR beta clonotypes prevailed in the ex vivo response.

The CDR3 is 17 residues long. Looked up from germline, CDR1 is MNHEY and CDR2 is SMNVEV (reference sequence). TCRdb re-called the reads with MiXCR, one entry per CDR3 protein. The repertoire consists of hundreds of thousands of distinct CDR3 sequences, with approximately 24% occurring once and the leading ten covering approximately 8.2%. About this clonotype itself: Antigen: not known. An end of the junction differs from the germline gene, which may be a read error.

The material sequenced was CD8+ T cells from PBMCs. The genes are TRBV27 and TRBJ2-1; D remains unclear. The receptor's source is a human donor in good health (CMV status not recorded). Some clones in this sample may be carry-over from other donors' samples. CDR3: CASSPDAPTYSYNELFF. The DNA for the CDR3 is TGTGCCAGCAGTCCCGATGCACCCACTTACTCCTACAATGAGCTGTTCTTC.